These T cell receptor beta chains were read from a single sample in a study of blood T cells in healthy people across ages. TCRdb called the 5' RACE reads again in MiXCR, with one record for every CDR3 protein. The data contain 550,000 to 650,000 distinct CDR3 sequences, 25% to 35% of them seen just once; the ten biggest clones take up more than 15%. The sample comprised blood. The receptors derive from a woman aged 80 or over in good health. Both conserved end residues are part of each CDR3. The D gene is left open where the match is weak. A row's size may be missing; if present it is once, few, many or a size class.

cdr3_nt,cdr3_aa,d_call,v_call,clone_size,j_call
TGTGCCAGCAGCGGAAAGGGGCAGGGATTCGATGAGCAGTTCTTC,CASSGKGQGFDEQFF,NA,TRBV4-2,many,TRBJ2-1
TGTGCCAGCAGTTTTCCGGGACAGGGGAGTGAAAAACTGTTTTTT,CASSFPGQGSEKLFF,TRBD1,TRBV7-2,few,TRBJ1-4
TGCAGCGCTGACAGGGCGATATTTAACTATGGCTACACCTTC,CSADRAIFNYGYTF,TRBD1,TRBV29-1,many,TRBJ1-2
TGTGCCAGCGCATCTAGCGGGGGGCACAATGAGCAGTTCTTC,CASASSGGHNEQFF,TRBD2,TRBV12-3/TRBV12-4,many,TRBJ2-1
TGTGCCAGCAGCCCTGGGCCCGGCTCCTACAATGAGCAGTTCTTC,CASSPGPGSYNEQFF,NA,TRBV3-1,few,TRBJ2-1
TGTACCAGCTCACCACCTTCAGGGACCTACGAGCAGTACTTC,CTSSPPSGTYEQYF,NA,TRBV18,NA,TRBJ2-7
TGTGCCAGCAGCCTCGGGACAGAGCCGTATGAGCAGTTCTTC,CASSLGTEPYEQFF,TRBD1,TRBV9,NA,TRBJ2-1
TGTGCCTGGAGTCGGGGGACAAAACACTACAATGAGCAGTTCTTC,CAWSRGTKHYNEQFF,NA,TRBV30,many,TRBJ2-1
TGCAGTGCTGACCGGGACAGCCAGATATTTAATGAAAAACTGTTTTTT,CSADRDSQIFNEKLFF,TRBD1,TRBV20-1,many,TRBJ1-4
TGTGCCAGCAGCTTGGTGAACGGCTACACCTTC,CASSLVNGYTF,NA,TRBV5-6,many,TRBJ1-2
TGTGCCAGCAGCCCATCGTTGGATTCACCCCTCCACTTT,CASSPSLDSPLHF,NA,TRBV5-5,NA,TRBJ1-6
TGTGCCATGGTGGAGGGGCCAGGGAATGAGCAGTTCTTC,CAMVEGPGNEQFF,NA,TRBV10-3,NA,TRBJ2-1
TGTGCCAGCAGCTTAGGGAGGCTTGGACAGGGGGCGCGAGAGACCCAGTACTTC,CASSLGRLGQGARETQYF,TRBD1,TRBV7-2,many,TRBJ2-5
TGTGCCAGCAGCCAACAAGGGCCGAGGAACTATGGCTACACCTTC,CASSQQGPRNYGYTF,NA,TRBV3-1,few,TRBJ1-2
TGTGCCAGCAGCCAAGGACAGATGAAAAGGAGCTCCTACGAGCAGTACTTC,CASSQGQMKRSSYEQYF,NA,TRBV3-1,NA,TRBJ2-7
TGTGCCAGCAGTTTACAGGGCCTTCAGCCCCAGCATTTT,CASSLQGLQPQHF,NA,TRBV7-9,NA,TRBJ1-5
TGTGCCAGTAGATATGGGACATCCGCTAACTATGGCTACACCTTC,CASRYGTSANYGYTF,NA,TRBV19,NA,TRBJ1-2
TGTGCCAGCAGCTTAACAGGGAAAGCTAACTATGGCTACACCTTC,CASSLTGKANYGYTF,NA,TRBV9,many,TRBJ1-2
TGCGCCAGCAGCCCGGACACGGACTCTGGAAACACCATATATTTT,CASSPDTDSGNTIYF,NA,TRBV5-1,NA,TRBJ1-3
TGTGCCAGCAGTTTCTTTCAACCACCAGATACGCAGTATTTT,CASSFFQPPDTQYF,NA,TRBV12-3/TRBV12-4,NA,TRBJ2-3
TGTGCCATCAGCCTAGCGGGGTACAATGAGCAGTTCTTC,CAISLAGYNEQFF,TRBD2,TRBV10-3,many,TRBJ2-1
TGTGCCAGCACCGTAACACCCTCTGGAAACACCATATATTTT,CASTVTPSGNTIYF,NA,TRBV3-1,NA,TRBJ1-3
TGTGCCAGTAGTATGGACAGGGGGCGAAGGGAGACCCAGTACTTC,CASSMDRGRRETQYF,TRBD1,TRBV19,few,TRBJ2-5
TGCAGTGCTGTGGATGACTACGAGCAGTACTTC,CSAVDDYEQYF,NA,TRBV20-1,many,TRBJ2-7
TGTGCCAGCAGCCAAGATAGGCGGAACAATGAGCAGTTCTTC,CASSQDRRNNEQFF,NA,TRBV3-1,NA,TRBJ2-1
TGCGCCAGCACCTCCGGGATTCACCCCCACTTT,CASTSGIHPHF,NA,TRBV5-5,NA,TRBJ1-6
TGTGCCACCAGCAGAGATCCCGGCGGGAATTCACCCCTCCACTTT,CATSRDPGGNSPLHF,NA,TRBV15,few,TRBJ1-6
TGTGCCAGCACCAAGAGACAGGGGCTGGGCTACACCTTC,CASTKRQGLGYTF,TRBD1,TRBV7-9,many,TRBJ1-2
TGTGCCAGCAGGGTAGCGGGGGGGCCCTACAATGAGCAGTTCTTC,CASRVAGGPYNEQFF,TRBD2,TRBV2,many,TRBJ2-1
TGTGCCAGCAGTGGGGCGAAATACTATGGCTACACCTTC,CASSGAKYYGYTF,NA,TRBV6-1,many,TRBJ1-2
TGTGCCAGCAGTTTCGTCCGGGAAAAACTGTTTTTT,CASSFVREKLFF,NA,TRBV12-3/TRBV12-4,NA,TRBJ1-4
TGTGCCAGCAGCCAAGAGCCGGCCAGCTCCTACGAGCAGTACTTC,CASSQEPASSYEQYF,NA,TRBV3-1,few,TRBJ2-7
TGCAGTGCCCAGGACAGGGTCCCCTACAATGAGCAGTTCTTC,CSAQDRVPYNEQFF,TRBD1,TRBV20-1,many,TRBJ2-1
TGCAGTGCTCCCCGGCTAGCGTCCTACAATGAGCAGTTCTTT,CSAPRLASYNEQFF,NA,TRBV20-1,few,TRBJ2-1
TGCAGTGCTAGTCGGACTAGCGGGGCTTTCTACAATGAGCAGTTCTTC,CSASRTSGAFYNEQFF,TRBD2,TRBV20-1,many,TRBJ2-1
TGTGCCAGCAGCTTACAGGCAGGGAGGGCAGATACGCAGTATTTT,CASSLQAGRADTQYF,TRBD2,TRBV7-2,many,TRBJ2-3
TGTGCCAGCAGCTCGCCTAGCGGGGGGGACTACAATGAGCAGTTCTTC,CASSSPSGGDYNEQFF,TRBD2,TRBV13,NA,TRBJ2-1
TGCGCCAGCAGCCAAGGAGCGGGGCACCTCACAGATACGCAGTATTTT,CASSQGAGHLTDTQYF,TRBD2,TRBV4-1,few,TRBJ2-3